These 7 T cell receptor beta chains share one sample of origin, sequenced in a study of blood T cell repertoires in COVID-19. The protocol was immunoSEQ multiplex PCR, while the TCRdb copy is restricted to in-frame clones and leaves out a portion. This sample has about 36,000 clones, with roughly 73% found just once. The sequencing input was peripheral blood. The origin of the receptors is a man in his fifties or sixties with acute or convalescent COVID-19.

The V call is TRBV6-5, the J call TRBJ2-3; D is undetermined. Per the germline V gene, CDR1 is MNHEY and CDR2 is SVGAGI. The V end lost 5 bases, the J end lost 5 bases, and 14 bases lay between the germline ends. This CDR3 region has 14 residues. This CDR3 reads CASSLKESGDTQYF. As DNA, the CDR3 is TGTGCCAGCAGTCTCAAGGAATCGGGAGATACGCAGTATTTT.

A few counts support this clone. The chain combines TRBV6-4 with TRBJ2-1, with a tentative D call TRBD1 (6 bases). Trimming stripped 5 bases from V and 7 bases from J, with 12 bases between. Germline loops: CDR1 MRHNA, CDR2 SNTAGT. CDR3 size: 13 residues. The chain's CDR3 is CASSYKQGNEQFF. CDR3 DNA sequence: TGTGCCAGCAGTTATAAACAGGGTAATGAGCAGTTCTTC.

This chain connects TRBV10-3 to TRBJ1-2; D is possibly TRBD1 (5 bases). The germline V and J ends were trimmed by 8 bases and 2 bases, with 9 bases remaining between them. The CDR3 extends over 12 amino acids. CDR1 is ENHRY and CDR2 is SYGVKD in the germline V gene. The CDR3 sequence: CAIRTSNYGYTF. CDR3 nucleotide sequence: TGTGCCATCCGGACATCCAACTATGGCTACACCTTC.

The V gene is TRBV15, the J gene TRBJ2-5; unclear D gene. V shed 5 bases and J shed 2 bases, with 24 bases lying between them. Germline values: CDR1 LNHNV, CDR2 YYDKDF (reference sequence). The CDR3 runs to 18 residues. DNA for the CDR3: TGTGCCACCAGCCCACACAATCCGGGTCCACTTACTCAAGAGACCCAGTACTTC. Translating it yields CATSPHNPGPLTQETQYF.

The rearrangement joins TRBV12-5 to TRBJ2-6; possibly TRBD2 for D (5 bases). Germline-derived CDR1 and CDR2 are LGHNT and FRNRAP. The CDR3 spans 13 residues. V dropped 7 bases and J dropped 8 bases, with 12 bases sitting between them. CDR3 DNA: TGTGCTAGTGCCTTGACGGGGTCCAACGTCCTGACTTTC. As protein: CASALTGSNVLTF.

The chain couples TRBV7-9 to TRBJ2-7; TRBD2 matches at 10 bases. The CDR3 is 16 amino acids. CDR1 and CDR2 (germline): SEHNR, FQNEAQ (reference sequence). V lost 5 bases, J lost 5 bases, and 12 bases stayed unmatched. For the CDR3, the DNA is TGTGCCAGCAGCCTATGGGTAGCGGGAGGTCGGAACGAGCAGTACTTC. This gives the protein CASSLWVAGGRNEQYF. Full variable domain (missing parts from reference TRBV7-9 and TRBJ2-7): DTGVSQNPRHKITKRGQNVTFRCDPISEHNRLYWYRQTLGQGPEFLTYFQNEAQLEKSRLLSDRFSAERPKGSFSTLEIQRTEQGDSAMYLCASSLWVAGGRNEQYFGPGTRLTVT.

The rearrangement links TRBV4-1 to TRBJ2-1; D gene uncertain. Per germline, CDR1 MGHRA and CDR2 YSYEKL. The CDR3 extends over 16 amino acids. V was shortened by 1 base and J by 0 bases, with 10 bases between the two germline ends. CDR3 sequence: CASSQGGSSSYNEQFF. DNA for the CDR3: TGCGCCAGCAGCCAAGGAGGTTCCAGCTCCTACAATGAGCAGTTCTTC.